Listed here are 13 T cell receptor beta chains from one sample, sequenced in a study of blood T cells in healthy people across ages. Sample-barcoded 5' priming and a J-beta primer mix drove a second PCR of roughly 6 to 12 cycles. One entry per CDR3 protein, called by TCRdb with MiXCR from the 5' RACE reads. Among about 1.5 million distinct CDR3 sequences listed, roughly 43% were seen once. Sequenced material: blood. Source of these receptors: a young woman in good health.

The chain combines TRBV7-2 with TRBJ2-1; D may be TRBD1 (5 bases). Germline values: CDR1 SGHTA, CDR2 FQGNSA. Trimming removed 5 bases at V and 8 bases at J, with 16 bases between. This CDR3 contains 14 residues. The DNA for the CDR3 is TGTGCCAGCAGCCCTGGACAAATGCGGCATGAGCAGTTCTTC. This gives the protein CASSPGQMRHEQFF.

The chain links TRBV27 to TRBJ1-1, with a possible D match to TRBD1 (5 bases). The CDR3 extends over 19 amino acids. The V gene lost 1 base and the J gene lost 5 bases, with 26 bases spanning the gap. Germline loops: CDR1 MNHEY, CDR2 SMNVEV (reference sequence). The CDR3 DNA is TGTGCCAGCAGTTTATATTATATGAACATCGGGGGAGGTGATACTGAAGCTTTCTTT. This codes for CASSLYYMNIGGGDTEAFF.

This clonotype was counted only a few times. The rearrangement links TRBV29-1 to TRBJ2-5; TRBD2 might be the D (5 bases). Germline values: CDR1 SQVTM, CDR2 ANQGSEA. The CDR3 runs 15 residues. V was clipped by 1 base and J by 1 base, with 13 bases between them. The CDR3 sequence is CSVEGTHRIQETQYF. As DNA, the CDR3 is TGCAGCGTTGAAGGGACTCATCGGATCCAAGAGACCCAGTACTTC.

V and J are TRBV24-1 and TRBJ2-1; D is unclear. From germline, CDR1 is KGHDR and CDR2 SFDVKD. V lost 3 bases, J lost 4 bases, and 12 bases lay in between. The CDR3 covers 15 residues. The CDR3 region has the DNA TGTGCCACCAGTGATCAACAGATAATGTACAATGAGCAGTTCTTC. This sequence encodes CATSDQQIMYNEQFF.

This clonotype was found a few times. V and J are TRBV2 and TRBJ2-2, with 7 bases identical to TRBD1. CDR1 is SNHLY and CDR2 is FYNNEI in the germline V gene. V shed 2 bases, J shed 0 bases, and the junction held 3 bases outside the gene matches. The CDR3 is 16 amino acids. The CDR3 bases are TGTGCCAGCAGTGAACCGGGACAGACGAACACCGGGGAGCTGTTTTTT. It yields the protein CASSEPGQTNTGELFF.

Here the CDR3 DNA reads TGTGCCAGCAGTTTGAGCTATATTAATTTAGCCAAAAACATTCAGTACTTC. It yields the protein CASSLSYINLAKNIQYF. The J gene is TRBJ2-4, the V gene TRBV6-5; D unclear. Trimming took off 4 bases at V and 0 bases at J, with 16 bases between the two ends. The CDR3 runs to 17 residues. Germline V gives CDR1 MNHEY, CDR2 SVGAGI.

The chain carries TRBV4-2 and TRBJ1-4, with D hard to call. The CDR3 contains 15 residues. Germline lookup yields CDR1 LGHNA and CDR2 YNFKEQ. V lost 5 bases to trimming and J lost 6 bases, with 16 bases between them. For the CDR3, the DNA is TGTGCCAGCAGCTACAAGGAGGGTGGAGATGAAAAACTGTTTTTT. It yields the protein CASSYKEGGDEKLFF.

The chain employs TRBV5-1 and TRBJ2-5; D may be TRBD2 (5 bases). From germline, CDR1 is SGHRS and CDR2 YFSETQ. Trimming pared 5 bases from V and 4 bases from J, leaving 15 bases between. CDR3 length: 14 residues. CDR3 region: CASSIGVVGETQYF. CDR3 nucleotides: TGCGCCAGCAGTATCGGGGTGGTTGGAGAGACCCAGTACTTC.

The chain uses TRBV7-2 and TRBJ1-2; TRBD1 agrees at 9 bases. CDR1 is SGHTA, CDR2 FQGNSA, per germline. The CDR3 runs to 15 residues. V shed 5 bases and J 1 base; nucleotides not matched to a gene: 5. The CDR3 nucleotides are TGTGCCAGCAGCGCTTACAGGGGGCTTAACTATGGCTACACCTTC. It translates to CASSAYRGLNYGYTF.

The chain combines TRBV5-1 with TRBJ2-2; no clear D gene. Germline lookup yields CDR1 SGHRS and CDR2 YFSETQ. Trimming removed 0 bases at V and 5 bases at J, with 8 bases between. The CDR3 is made up of 14 amino acids. CDR3 residues: CASSLDTETGELFF. In DNA, the CDR3 is TGCGCCAGCAGCTTGGACACAGAGACCGGGGAGCTGTTTTTT. Supplemented by reference TRBV5-1 and TRBJ2-2, the full variable domain reads KAGVTQTPRYLIKTRGQQVTLSCSPISGHRSVSWYQQTPGQGLQFLFEYFSETQRNKGNFPGRFSGRQFSNSRSEMNVSTLELGDSALYLCASSLDTETGELFFGEGSRLTVL.

This clonotype showed up just a few times. This chain uses TRBV9 with TRBJ2-1; D gene uncertain. The CDR3 runs 14 residues. Germline lookup yields CDR1 SGDLS and CDR2 YYNGEE. Trimming stripped 0 bases from V and 9 bases from J, with 13 bases between. CDR3 DNA sequence: TGTGCCAGCAGCGTAGCTTCTGGGTTCGGTGAGCAGTTCTTC. This gives the protein CASSVASGFGEQFF.

V and J are TRBV7-2 and TRBJ2-3, with D tentatively TRBD2 (6 bases). Germline V gene data show CDR1 as SGHTA and CDR2 as FQGNSA. The CDR3 totals 15 residues. V was clipped by 5 bases and J by 2 bases, with 14 bases between them. The CDR3 nucleotides are TGTGCCAGCAGCCTCCTTAGCGGATACACAGATACGCAGTATTTT. It encodes CASSLLSGYTDTQYF. Looking up the rest from reference TRBV7-2 and TRBJ2-3 gives the full variable domain: GAGVSQSPSNKVTEKGKDVELRCDPISGHTALYWYRQSLGQGLEFLIYFQGNSAPDKSGLPSDRFSAERTGGSVSTLTIQRTQQEDSAVYLCASSLLSGYTDTQYFGPGTRLTVL.

Regarding this clonotype: The junction and the germline gene differ at one end; a read error may be behind it. The chain links TRBV6-2 or TRBV6-3 to TRBJ1-5; 7 bases align to TRBD1. This CDR3 is 14 amino acids long. Germline V gene lookup returns CDR1 MNHEY and CDR2 SVGEGT. The CDR3, as DNA: TGTGCCGGCAGGGACAGACGCCGCAATCAGCCCCAGCATTTT. As protein: CAGRDRRRNQPQHF.